The 3 T cell receptor beta chains given below trace back to one sample, sequenced in a study of T cell responses to AZD1222 COVID-19 vaccine. The table came from immunoSEQ multiplex PCR; TCRdb's copy has only in-frame clones and leaves some out. The table lists about 160,000 clones, roughly 90% of them singletons, with roughly 3.3% in the top ten. The sequenced sample was peripheral blood, obtained 28 days after the second AZD1222 dose. These receptors all stem from an adult who received the AZD1222 COVID-19 vaccine.

J is TRBJ1-1 and V is TRBV30, with D possibly being TRBD1 (5 bases). This CDR3 has 15 residues. Germline CDR1 GTSNPN, CDR2 SVGIG (reference sequence). The germline V and J ends were trimmed by 4 bases and 0 bases, with 15 bases remaining between them. The CDR3 sequence: CAWNKPAGMNTEAFF. The CDR3 nucleotides read TGTGCCTGGAATAAACCGGCAGGGATGAACACTGAAGCTTTCTTT.

This rearrangement joins TRBV10-3 to TRBJ2-3, with 7 bases that match TRBD1. The CDR3 consists of 15 residues. From germline, CDR1 is ENHRY and CDR2 SYGVKD. Trimming removed 6 bases from V and 6 bases from J; junction bases left unmatched: 12. CDR3 in DNA: TGTGCCATCAGCCAGCAGGCGACAGGGCTGGATACGCAGTATTTT. It encodes CAISQQATGLDTQYF.

The chain employs TRBV9 and TRBJ2-1; possible D gene TRBD2, 6 bases. CDR1 and CDR2 (germline): SGDLS, YYNGEE. The CDR3 sequence is 16 residues long. V shed 0 bases and J shed 3 bases, with 13 bases lying between them. CDR3 coding DNA: TGTGCCAGCAGCGTAGCATTTGGGGGAGGCTACAATGAGCAGTTCTTC. Residues: CASSVAFGGGYNEQFF.